This T cell receptor beta chain derives from a study of type 1 regulatory T cells. Study information: An in vitro protocol generated T-allo10, a Tr1-enriched, alloantigen-specific CD4 T cell product.

Study findings and constraints: Tr1 cells had a more restricted TCR repertoire than non-Tr1 cells.

At least ten counts were recorded for this clonotype. Its antigen is undetermined. Germline V gene lookup returns CDR1 MDHEN and CDR2 SYDVKM. The CDR3 is 14 amino acids. Trimming took off 2 bases at V and 0 bases at J, with 7 bases between the two ends. TCRdb re-called the reads with MiXCR, one entry per CDR3 protein. The table has 40,000 to 50,000 distinct CDR3 sequences, 9.5% to 15% seen once. The receptor comes from a human donor in good health. The V gene is TRBV28, the J gene TRBJ1-1; D may be TRBD1 (6 bases). The material sequenced was cultured non-Tr1 T cells, either the whole culture or a sorted T cell fraction (not recorded which). CDR3 bases: TGTGCCAGCAGTTTAGGGGGGCTGAACACTGAAGCTTTCTTT. This gives the protein CASSLGGLNTEAFF.